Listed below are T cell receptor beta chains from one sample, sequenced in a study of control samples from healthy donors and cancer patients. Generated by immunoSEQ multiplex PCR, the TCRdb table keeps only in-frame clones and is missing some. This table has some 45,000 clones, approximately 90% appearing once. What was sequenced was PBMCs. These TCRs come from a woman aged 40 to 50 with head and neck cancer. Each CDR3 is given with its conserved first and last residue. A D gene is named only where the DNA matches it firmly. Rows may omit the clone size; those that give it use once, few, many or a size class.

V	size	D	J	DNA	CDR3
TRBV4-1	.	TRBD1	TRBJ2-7	TGCGCCAGCAGCCAGGCAGACGGGACAGGCTACGAGCAGTACTTC	CASSQADGTGYEQYF
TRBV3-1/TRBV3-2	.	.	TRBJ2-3	TGTGCCAGCAGCCAAGGGGAAAATACGCAGTATTTT	CASSQGENTQYF
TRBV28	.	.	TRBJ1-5	TGTGCCAGCACCGACATACCGAACCAGCCCCAGCATTTT	CASTDIPNQPQHF
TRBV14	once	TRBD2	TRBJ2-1	TGTGCCAGCAGCCCAAGGATGGGAGGGACCTACAATGAGCAGTTCTTC	CASSPRMGGTYNEQFF
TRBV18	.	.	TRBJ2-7	TGTGCCAGCTCACCGGGCAGCTACGAGCAGTACTTC	CASSPGSYEQYF
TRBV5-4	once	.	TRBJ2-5	TGTGCCAGCAGCTTGGCCCCGGAGACCCAGTACTTC	CASSLAPETQYF
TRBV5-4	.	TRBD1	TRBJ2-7	TGTGCCAGCAGTCGGGACAGCTACGAGCAGTACTTC	CASSRDSYEQYF
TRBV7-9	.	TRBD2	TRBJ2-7	TGTGCCAGCAGCGCTAGCGGAAGCTCCTACGAGCAGTACTTC	CASSASGSSYEQYF
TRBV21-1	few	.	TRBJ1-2	TGTGCCAGCAGCAACCCCGACAGGGGGCGGTATGGCTACACCTTC	CASSNPDRGRYGYTF
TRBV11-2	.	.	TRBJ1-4	TGTGCCAGCAGCCCGGACCAAGTCGGCGAAAAACTGTTTTTT	CASSPDQVGEKLFF
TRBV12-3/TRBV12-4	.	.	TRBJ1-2	TGTGCCAGCAGACCTCAGCACAACTATGGCTACACCTTC	CASRPQHNYGYTF
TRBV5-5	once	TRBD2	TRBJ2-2	TGTGCCAGCAGCCTCGGACTAGCGGGATCCGCGAACACCGGGGAGCTGTTTTTT	CASSLGLAGSANTGELFF
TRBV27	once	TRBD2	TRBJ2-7	TGTGCCAGCAGCCCAGTAGCGGGAGTCGGGTCCTACGAGCAGTACTTC	CASSPVAGVGSYEQYF
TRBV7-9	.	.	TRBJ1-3	TGTGCCAGCAGCTCGCCGCGGGGCTCTGGAAACACCATATATTTT	CASSSPRGSGNTIYF
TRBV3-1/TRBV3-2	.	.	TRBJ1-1	TGTGCCAGCAGCCAAGCGCAGGGGACGGCTTTCTTT	CASSQAQGTAFF
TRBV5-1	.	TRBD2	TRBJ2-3	TGCGCCAGCAGCCCGGTAGGGCTAGCGGGGGGCACAGATACGCAGTATTTT	CASSPVGLAGGTDTQYF
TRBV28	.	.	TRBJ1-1	TGTGCCAGCAGTAATAGGGACATAGTTTTGAACACTGAAGCTTTCTTT	CASSNRDIVLNTEAFF
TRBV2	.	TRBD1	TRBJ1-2	TGTGCCAGCAGCCACCAACCGGGACAGGGGGTCTTGAACTATGGCTACACCTTC	CASSHQPGQGVLNYGYTF
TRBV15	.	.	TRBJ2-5	TGTGCCACCAGCAGAGGGAGACAGGTCCAAGAGACCCAGTACTTC	CATSRGRQVQETQYF
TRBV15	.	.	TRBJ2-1	TGTGCCACCAGCAGAGGTGAGGGGACAACAGTCTACAATGAGCAGTTCTTC	CATSRGEGTTVYNEQFF
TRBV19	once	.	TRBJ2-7	TGTGCCAGTAGTAAGCCGGACAAGACCTACGAGCAGTACTTC	CASSKPDKTYEQYF
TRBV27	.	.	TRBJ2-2	TGTGCTTCGGCGGCAGGGTCGAACACCGGGGAGCTGTTTTTT	CASAAGSNTGELFF
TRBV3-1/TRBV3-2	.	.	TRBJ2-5	TGTGCCAGCAGCCCCACCAGGGTCGTAGAGACCCAGTACTTC	CASSPTRVVETQYF
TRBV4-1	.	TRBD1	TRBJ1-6	TGCGCCAGCAGCCCCCCCGGACAGGATTATAATTCACCCCTCCACTTT	CASSPPGQDYNSPLHF
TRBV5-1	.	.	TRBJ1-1	TGCGCCAGCAGCTTGGACGGTTTGAACACTGAAGCTTTCTTT	CASSLDGLNTEAFF
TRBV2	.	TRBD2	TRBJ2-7	TGTGCCAGCAGCTGGGGGGGAGACTACGAGCAGTACTTC	CASSWGGDYEQYF
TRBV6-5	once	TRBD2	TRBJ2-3	TGTGCCAGCCGCCCTAGCGGGGGAGCAGATACGCAGTATTTT	CASRPSGGADTQYF
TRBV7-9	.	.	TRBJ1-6	TGTGCCAGCAGCTTATCCGGGACCCAGACACCCCTCCACTTT	CASSLSGTQTPLHF
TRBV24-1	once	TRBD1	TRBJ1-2	TGTGCCACCAGTGAGATAGGACAGGGGGAAGACTATGGCTACACCTTC	CATSEIGQGEDYGYTF
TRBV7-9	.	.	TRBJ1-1	TGTGCCAGCAAGGAGGGGCCAGGCACTGAAGCTTTCTTT	CASKEGPGTEAFF
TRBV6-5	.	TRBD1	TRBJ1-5	TGTGCCAGCAGTAAATACAGGGGGAGCAATCAGCCCCAGCATTTT	CASSKYRGSNQPQHF